The present T cell receptor beta chain was sequenced within a study of blood T cells in healthy people across ages. The germline V gene has CDR1 MNHEY and CDR2 SMNVEV (reference sequence). The CDR3 sequence is 16 residues long. The V and J ends lost 2 bases and 0 bases respectively, with 14 bases between them. Primers used in a second PCR of about 7 to 12 cycles were a sample-barcoded 5' primer and a J-beta primer mix. TCRdb called the 5' RACE reads again in MiXCR, with one record for every CDR3 protein. Here the sample spans around 1,600,000 distinct CDR3 sequences, around 40% being singletons. This clonotype has a handful of counts.

Sequencing used blood. This receptor was taken from a young woman in good health. This chain uses TRBV27 with TRBJ2-7; no firm D call. CDR3: CASSLSPAISSYEQYF. DNA of the CDR3: TGTGCCAGCAGTTTAAGTCCGGCAATTAGCTCCTACGAGCAGTACTTC.